A single sample is the source of the 6 T cell receptor beta chains below, sequenced in a study of blood T cell repertoires in COVID-19. Sequencing used immunoSEQ multiplex PCR; TCRdb keeps in-frame clones, though not all of them. This sample has 140,000 to 150,000 clones, with over 70% found just once. Sequenced: peripheral blood. The receptors were sampled from an older woman with acute or convalescent COVID-19.

The chain combines TRBV6-5 with TRBJ1-3, with D unclear. Germline V gene sequence: CDR1 MNHEY, CDR2 SVGAGI. The CDR3 sequence is 15 residues long. The germline V and J ends were trimmed by 6 bases and 0 bases, with 12 bases remaining between them. This CDR3 is CASRASVNSGNTIYF. The CDR3, as DNA: TGTGCCAGCAGGGCTAGCGTAAACTCTGGAAACACCATATATTTT.

J is TRBJ2-1 and V is TRBV19, with D maybe TRBD2 (5 bases). Germline loops: CDR1 LNHDA, CDR2 SQIVND (reference sequence). V was cut by 7 bases and J by 0 bases, with 10 bases left in between. The CDR3 is made up of 14 amino acids. CDR3 coding DNA: TGTGCCAGTAAGGGAGTAAGCTCCTACAATGAGCAGTTCTTC. It is translated as CASKGVSSYNEQFF.

The chain couples TRBV28 to TRBJ2-5, with D unclear. CDR1 is MDHEN, CDR2 SYDVKM, per germline. The CDR3 is 14 amino acids. With 6 bases removed from V and 1 base from J, the gap between germline ends came to 12 bases. In DNA form, the CDR3 reads TGTGCCAGCAGACCCTGGGCAGGCCAAGAGACCCAGTACTTC. Translating gives CASRPWAGQETQYF.

The chain links TRBV3-1 (or the pseudogene TRBV3-2) to TRBJ2-3, with TRBD2 identical over 8 bases. The CDR3 contains 14 residues. Germline lookup yields CDR1 LGHDT and CDR2 YNNKEL (reference sequence). V trimming: 5 bases; J trimming: 5 bases; junction bases outside the gene matches: 6. The CDR3 bases are TGTGCCAGCAGCTACGGGGGGGGCGGAGATACGCAGTATTTT. Translation gives CASSYGGGGDTQYF.

The chain is built from TRBV3-1 (or the pseudogene TRBV3-2) and TRBJ2-5; 13 positions match TRBD2. J gave up 5 bases and V 2 bases, and 5 bases lay outside the gene matches. Germline values: CDR1 LGHDT, CDR2 YNNKEL (reference sequence). CDR3 length: 16 amino acids. CDR3 in DNA: TGTGCCAGCAGCCAAAGACTAGCGGGAGGCGGGGAGACCCAGTACTTC. This codes for CASSQRLAGGGETQYF.

CDR3 DNA sequence: TGCGCCAGCAGCTTGTTGGCGGGAGGTTACGTTGAGCAGTTCTTC. Translated: CASSLLAGGYVEQFF. The V and J genes are TRBV5-1 and TRBJ2-1, with TRBD2 matching 8 bases. This CDR3 comprises 15 residues. Germline loops: CDR1 SGHRS, CDR2 YFSETQ. The ends lost 1 base at V and 9 bases at J; junction bases unmatched: 9. Based on the CDR3 plus reference TRBV5-1 and TRBJ2-1, the full variable domain is KAGVTQTPRYLIKTRGQQVTLSCSPISGHRSVSWYQQTPGQGLQFLFEYFSETQRNKGNFPGRFSGRQFSNSRSEMNVSTLELGDSALYLCASSLLAGGYVEQFFGPGTRLTVL.